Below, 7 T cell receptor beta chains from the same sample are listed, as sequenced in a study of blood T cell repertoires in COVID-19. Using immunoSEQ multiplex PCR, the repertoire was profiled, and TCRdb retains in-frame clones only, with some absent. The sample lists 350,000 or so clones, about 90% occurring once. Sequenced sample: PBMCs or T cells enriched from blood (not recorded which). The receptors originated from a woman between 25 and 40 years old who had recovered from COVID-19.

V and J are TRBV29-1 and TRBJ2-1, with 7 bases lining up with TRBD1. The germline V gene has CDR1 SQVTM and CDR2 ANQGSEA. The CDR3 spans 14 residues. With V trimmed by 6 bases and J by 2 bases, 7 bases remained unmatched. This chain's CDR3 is CSVSAQGAYNEQFF. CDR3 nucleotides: TGCAGCGTGAGCGCGCAGGGGGCCTACAATGAGCAGTTCTTC.

The CDR3 loop is CASSSGLVSGTDTQYF. Here the CDR3 DNA reads TGCGCCAGCAGTAGCGGACTAGTGTCTGGCACAGATACGCAGTATTTT. The V gene is TRBV5-1, the J gene TRBJ2-3; 7 bases match TRBD2. J lost 1 base, V lost 5 bases, and 10 bases had no gene match. Germline V CDR1 and CDR2: SGHRS, YFSETQ. The CDR3 covers 16 residues.

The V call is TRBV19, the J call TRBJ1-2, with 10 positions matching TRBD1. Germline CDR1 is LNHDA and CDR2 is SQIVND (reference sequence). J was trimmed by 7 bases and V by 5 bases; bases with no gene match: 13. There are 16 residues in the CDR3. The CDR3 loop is CASSQQTGTGARGYTF. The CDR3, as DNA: TGTGCCAGTAGTCAACAAACCGGGACAGGGGCGCGTGGCTACACCTTC.

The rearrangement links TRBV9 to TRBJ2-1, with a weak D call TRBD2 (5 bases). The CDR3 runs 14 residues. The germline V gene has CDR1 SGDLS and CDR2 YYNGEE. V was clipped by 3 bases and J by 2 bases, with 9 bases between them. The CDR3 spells CASSDRETYNEQFF. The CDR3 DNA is TGTGCCAGCAGCGACCGGGAAACCTACAATGAGCAGTTCTTC.

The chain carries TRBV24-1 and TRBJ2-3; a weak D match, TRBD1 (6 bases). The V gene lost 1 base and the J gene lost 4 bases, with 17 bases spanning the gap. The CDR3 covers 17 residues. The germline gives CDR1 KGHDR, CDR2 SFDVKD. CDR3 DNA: TGTGCCACCAGTGATTTTCGTCAGGGGTCCCGGGCAGATACGCAGTATTTT. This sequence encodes CATSDFRQGSRADTQYF.

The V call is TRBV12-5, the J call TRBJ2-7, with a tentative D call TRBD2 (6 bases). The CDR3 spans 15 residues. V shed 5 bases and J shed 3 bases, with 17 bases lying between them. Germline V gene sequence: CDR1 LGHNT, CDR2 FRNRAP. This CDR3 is CASGRLRGSSYEQYF. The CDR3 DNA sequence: TGTGCTAGTGGTCGCCTCCGGGGGAGTAGCTACGAGCAGTACTTC.

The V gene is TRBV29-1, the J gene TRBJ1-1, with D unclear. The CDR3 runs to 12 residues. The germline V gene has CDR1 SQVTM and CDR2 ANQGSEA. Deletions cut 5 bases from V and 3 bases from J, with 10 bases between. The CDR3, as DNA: TGCAGCGTTAAGTTTCCGGACACTGAAGCTTTCTTT. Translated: CSVKFPDTEAFF.